This TCR beta chain was profiled in a study of blood T cells in healthy people across ages. It was with a sample-barcoded 5' primer and a J-beta primer mix that a second PCR of roughly 7 to 12 cycles was run. TCRdb re-called the 5' RACE reads through MiXCR, storing one row per CDR3 protein. The table includes some 750,000 distinct CDR3 sequences, 22% detected once. The length of the CDR3 is 13 residues. Per germline, CDR1 LGHNA and CDR2 YSLEER. The V and J ends lost 1 base and 6 bases respectively, with 7 bases between them. The table lists this clonotype with many counts. The material sequenced was blood. This sequence originates from a man aged 65-85 years in good health. The gene calls are TRBV4-3 and TRBJ1-5; D may be TRBD1 (6 bases). The CDR3 bases are TGCGCCAGCAGCCAAGCAGGGGTTCAGCCCCAGCATTTT. It specifies CASSQAGVQPQHF.